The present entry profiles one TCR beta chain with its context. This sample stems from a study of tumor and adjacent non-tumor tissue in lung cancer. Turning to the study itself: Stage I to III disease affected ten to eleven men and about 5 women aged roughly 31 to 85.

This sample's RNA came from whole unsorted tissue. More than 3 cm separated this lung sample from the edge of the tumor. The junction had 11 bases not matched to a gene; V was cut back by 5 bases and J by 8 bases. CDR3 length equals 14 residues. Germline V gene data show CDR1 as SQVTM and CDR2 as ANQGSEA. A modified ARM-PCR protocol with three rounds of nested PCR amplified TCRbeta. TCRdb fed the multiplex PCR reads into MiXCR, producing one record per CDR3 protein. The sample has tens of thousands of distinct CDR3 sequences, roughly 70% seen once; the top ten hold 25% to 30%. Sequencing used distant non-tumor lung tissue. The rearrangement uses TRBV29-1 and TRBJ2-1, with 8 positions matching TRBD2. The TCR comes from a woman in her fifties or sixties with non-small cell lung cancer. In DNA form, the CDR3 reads TGCAGCGTTAGCGAGACTAGCGATTACGATGAGCAGTTCTTC. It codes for CSVSETSDYDEQFF.